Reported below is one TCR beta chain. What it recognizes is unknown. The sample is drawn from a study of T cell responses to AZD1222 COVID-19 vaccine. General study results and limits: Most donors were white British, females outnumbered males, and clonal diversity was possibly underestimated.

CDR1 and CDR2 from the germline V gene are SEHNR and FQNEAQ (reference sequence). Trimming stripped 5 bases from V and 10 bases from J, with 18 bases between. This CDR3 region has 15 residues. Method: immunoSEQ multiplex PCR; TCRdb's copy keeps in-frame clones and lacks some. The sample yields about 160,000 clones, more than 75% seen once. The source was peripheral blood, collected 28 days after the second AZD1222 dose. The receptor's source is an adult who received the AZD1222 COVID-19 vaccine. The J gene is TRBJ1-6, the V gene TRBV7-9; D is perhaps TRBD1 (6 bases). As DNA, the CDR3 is TGTGCCAGCAGCGCTGCCTCCAGGGGATACTCACCCCTCCACTTT. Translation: CASSAASRGYSPLHF.